The entry that follows covers one T cell receptor (beta chain) sequence. Trimming shortened V by 4 bases and J by 5 bases, and 17 bases separated the two germline ends. Germline loops: CDR1 MGHRA, CDR2 YSYEKL. The CDR3 is made up of 15 amino acids. Assay used: immunoSEQ multiplex PCR; TCRdb lists only in-frame clones, some missing. In the table there are around 150,000 clones, around 90% of which are singletons. This record belongs to a study of T cell responses to AZD1222 COVID-19 vaccine. This sequence was found in an adult in good health. The chain carries TRBV4-1 and TRBJ2-5; D gene uncertain. The sample here was peripheral blood, taken on day 0 of AZD1222 vaccination. Written as DNA, the CDR3 is TGCGCCAGCAGCCGAGTGTTTTCGGGTGTGGAGACCCAGTACTTC. As protein: CASSRVFSGVETQYF.